This T cell receptor (beta chain) was identified in a study of Tregs in tolerant kidney transplant recipients. Broader study findings: Expanding Tregs on activated donor B cells appeared to best identify donor-specific TCRbeta clones. Biological reproducibility was not directly addressed in this study. The small number of patients limits these findings pending further validation.

The protocol was immunoSEQ multiplex PCR, while the TCRdb copy is restricted to in-frame clones and leaves out a portion. The sample records fewer than 150,000 clones, roughly nine tenths being singletons. Unstimulated regulatory T cells (CD4+CD25+CD127-), CD4+CD25- non-regulatory cells, CD4 and CD8 cells were FACS-sorted from thawed PBMCs. Note on this clone: Its antigen is currently unknown.

Germline values: CDR1 LNHDA, CDR2 SQIVND (reference sequence). V gave up 5 bases and J gave up 4 bases, with 15 bases separating them. The CDR3 runs to 15 residues. The sequencing sample was made of CD4+ T cells from blood. This chain joins TRBV19 and TRBJ1-5; tentatively, D is TRBD1 (6 bases). The source is a human donor in good health. The CDR3 DNA reads TGTGCCAGTAGTGCCTACAGGGTAGGTAATCAGCCCCAGCATTTT. Encoded protein: CASSAYRVGNQPQHF.